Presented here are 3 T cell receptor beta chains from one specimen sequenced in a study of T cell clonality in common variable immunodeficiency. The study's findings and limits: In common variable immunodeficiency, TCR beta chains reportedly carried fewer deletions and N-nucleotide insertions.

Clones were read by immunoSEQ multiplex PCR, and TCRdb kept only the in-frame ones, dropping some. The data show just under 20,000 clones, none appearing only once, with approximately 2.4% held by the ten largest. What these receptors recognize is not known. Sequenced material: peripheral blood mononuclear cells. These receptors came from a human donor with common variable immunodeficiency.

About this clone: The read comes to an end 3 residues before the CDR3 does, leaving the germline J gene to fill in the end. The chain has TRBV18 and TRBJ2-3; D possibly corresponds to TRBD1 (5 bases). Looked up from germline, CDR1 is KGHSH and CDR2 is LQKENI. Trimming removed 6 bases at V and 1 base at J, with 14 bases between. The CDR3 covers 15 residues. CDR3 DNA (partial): TGTGCCAGCTCCCCCGGCCTCAGGGGCACAGATACG. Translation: CASSPGLRGTDT. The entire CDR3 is CASSPGLRGTDTQYF.

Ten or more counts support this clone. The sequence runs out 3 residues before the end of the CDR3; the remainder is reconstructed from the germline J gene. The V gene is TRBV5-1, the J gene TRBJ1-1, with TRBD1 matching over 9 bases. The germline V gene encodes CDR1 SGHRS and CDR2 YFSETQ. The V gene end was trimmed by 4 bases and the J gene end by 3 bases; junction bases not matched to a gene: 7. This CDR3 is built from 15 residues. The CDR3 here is CASSPRQGVDTEAFF. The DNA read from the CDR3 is TGCGCCAGCAGCCCGCGACAGGGGGTGGACACTGAA.

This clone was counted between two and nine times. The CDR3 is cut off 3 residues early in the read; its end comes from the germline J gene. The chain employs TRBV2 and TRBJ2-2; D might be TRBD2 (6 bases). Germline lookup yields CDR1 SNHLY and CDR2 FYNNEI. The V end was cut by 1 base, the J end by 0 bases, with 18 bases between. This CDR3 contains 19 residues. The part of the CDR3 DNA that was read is TGTGCCAGCAGTGAAGGAGGAGGGAAGACAGCCGCGAACACCGGGGAG. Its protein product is CASSEGGGKTAANTGE. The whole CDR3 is CASSEGGGKTAANTGELFF.